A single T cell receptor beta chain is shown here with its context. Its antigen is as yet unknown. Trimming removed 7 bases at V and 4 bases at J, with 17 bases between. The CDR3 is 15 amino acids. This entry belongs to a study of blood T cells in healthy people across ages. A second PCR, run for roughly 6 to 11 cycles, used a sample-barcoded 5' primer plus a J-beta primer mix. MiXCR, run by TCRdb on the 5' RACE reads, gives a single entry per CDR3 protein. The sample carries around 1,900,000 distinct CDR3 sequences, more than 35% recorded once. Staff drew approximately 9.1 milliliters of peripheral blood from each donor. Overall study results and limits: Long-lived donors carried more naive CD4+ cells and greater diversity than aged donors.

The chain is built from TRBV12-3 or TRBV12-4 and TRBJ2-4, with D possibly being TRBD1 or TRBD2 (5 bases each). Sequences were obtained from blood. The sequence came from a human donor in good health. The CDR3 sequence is CASTLNRDEKNIQYF. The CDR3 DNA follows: TGTGCCAGCACCTTAAACCGGGACGAGAAAAACATTCAGTACTTC.